Below, one T cell receptor (beta chain) is given with its context. The target antigen is unknown. The data were taken from a study of beta chain features in type 1 diabetes. Study-wide points: A moderate, significant TCRB CDR3 shortening appeared in type 1 diabetes across four CD4+ subsets. Naive, central memory and Treg TCRB repertoires seemed to resemble each other more closely in patients than they did in healthy donors. High TCR expression in some cells could lead to their over-representation in cDNA sequencing. Any HLA-type effect on TCRB rearrangement remained unresolved here.

Germline lookup yields CDR1 SGHNT and CDR2 YENEEA. V was cut by 6 bases and J by 3 bases, with 10 bases left in between. CDR3 length: 13 amino acids. Expressed TCRB transcripts were sequenced, since all the RNA that had been isolated was reverse transcribed. TCRdb keeps only in-frame clones here, not all; method: immunoSEQ multiplex PCR. The sample has hundreds of thousands of clones, more than 13% seen once. The V call is TRBV11-3, the J call TRBJ2-3; a weak D match, TRBD2 (6 bases). The origin of this receptor is a man between 18 and 29 years old with type 1 diabetes. Sequences were obtained from naive CD4+ T cells from blood. The chain's CDR3 is CASSPAGTDTQYF. Written as DNA, the CDR3 is TGTGCCAGCAGTCCCGCGGGGACAGATACGCAGTATTTT.